This T cell receptor (beta chain) was sequenced for a study of blood T cell repertoires in COVID-19. Study-level information: The cDNA or gDNA used as material had been derived from T cells, B-cell-depleted T cells, or PBMCs.

Participants came from roughly 24 US areas, aged roughly 18 to 100 years. Allocation to cohorts depended on clinical history reported by the participants. Trimming took 1 base from V and 4 from J, leaving 13 bases between them. The CDR3 contains 16 residues. The germline gives CDR1 LGHDT, CDR2 YNNKEL (reference sequence). In the original workflow: Estimation of nucleated cell counts was performed using reference gene primer amplification. Method: immunoSEQ multiplex PCR; TCRdb's copy keeps in-frame clones and lacks some. The V and J calls and clone size were taken over from that table, and D and trimming were inferred from the DNA. The data contain around 250,000 clones, approximately 90% of them singletons.

The sample taken for sequencing was PBMCs or T cells enriched from blood (not recorded which). The chain combines TRBV3-1 (or the pseudogene TRBV3-2) with TRBJ1-4; D not certain. The sequence was collected from a man aged 50-59 years who had been exposed to COVID-19. As DNA, the CDR3 is TGTGCCAGCAGCCAAGCGTCCGGAGGGAGTAATGAAAAACTGTTTTTT. Translated: CASSQASGGSNEKLFF.